This TCR beta chain came from a study of T cells in Graves' hyperthyroidism and ophthalmopathy. TCR beta CDR3 sequences were amplified from RNA transcripts. Initially, a first-round RT-PCR of the TCR CDR3 employed the HTBI primer set. TCRdb re-called the multiplex PCR reads with MiXCR, one entry per CDR3 protein. The data show around 340,000 distinct CDR3 sequences, about a sixth seen once. This clonotype showed up many times. The sample taken for sequencing was blood. This clonotype was obtained from a woman aged 40-49 years with Graves' ophthalmopathy.

CDR3 sequence (DNA): TGCAGTGTCAGGTCCTACGAGCAGTACTTC. This sequence encodes CSVRSYEQYF. The chain carries TRBV20-1 and TRBJ2-7, with unresolved D. V was clipped by 7 bases and J by 1 base, with 5 bases between them. Germline CDR1 DFQATT, CDR2 SNEGSKA (reference sequence). There are 10 residues in the CDR3.